One and the same sample provided the 29 T cell receptor beta chains below, sequenced in a study of STAT3 mutations in large granular lymphocyte leukemia. Whole-study findings and limits: In T-cell large granular lymphocyte leukemia, about half of patients showed multiple immunodominant subclonotypes.

Their cognate antigens are unknown. Here immunoSEQ multiplex PCR was the method, and the copy in TCRdb shows in-frame clones only, minus some. Of 5,000 to 7,000 clones in the sample, 85% to 95% were seen once. Sequenced sample: peripheral blood mononuclear cells. The receptor source for this set is a man aged 55 to 70 with T-cell large granular lymphocyte leukemia. Some clones in this sample may be carry-over from other donors' samples.

The chain joins TRBV19 to TRBJ1-5; D not resolved. The CDR3 covers 16 residues. The germline V gene encodes CDR1 LNHDA and CDR2 SQIVND (reference sequence). V lost 3 bases and J lost 2, with 14 bases in between. This CDR3 reads CASSISRGRGNQPQHF. The CDR3, as DNA: TGTGCCAGTAGTATTAGTCGGGGAAGGGGCAATCAGCCCCAGCATTTT.

The rearrangement uses TRBV18 and TRBJ1-1; 7 bases are shared with TRBD1. The CDR3 loop spans 13 amino acids. V was pared by 6 bases and J by 1 base, with 2 bases of the junction left unmatched. Looked up from germline, CDR1 is KGHSH and CDR2 is LQKENI. This chain's CDR3 is CASSRQGNTEAFF. CDR3 DNA: TGTGCCAGCTCTCGACAGGGGAACACTGAAGCTTTCTTT.

The V call is TRBV6-5, the J call TRBJ2-1; 10 bases match TRBD2. J gave up 5 bases and V 2 bases, and 6 bases lay outside the gene matches. Germline lookup yields CDR1 MNHEY and CDR2 SVGAGI. The CDR3 spans 16 residues. The CDR3 loop reads CASSYGVAGGHNEQFF. As DNA, the CDR3 is TGTGCCAGCAGTTACGGTGTAGCGGGAGGACACAATGAGCAGTTCTTC.

This sequence joins TRBV7-9 and TRBJ2-7; D may correspond to TRBD1 or TRBD2 (6 bases each). The V and J ends lost 5 bases and 5 bases respectively, with 19 bases between them. Germline V CDR1 and CDR2: SEHNR, FQNEAQ (reference sequence). The CDR3 has 15 amino acids. This chain's CDR3 is CASSPQGGGVDEQYF. DNA of the CDR3: TGTGCCAGCAGCCCACAGGGAGGTGGCGTGGACGAGCAGTACTTC. Filled out from reference TRBV7-9 and TRBJ2-7, the complete variable domain reads DTGVSQNPRHKITKRGQNVTFRCDPISEHNRLYWYRQTLGQGPEFLTYFQNEAQLEKSRLLSDRFSAERPKGSFSTLEIQRTEQGDSAMYLCASSPQGGGVDEQYFGPGTRLTVT.

The V gene is TRBV5-1, the J gene TRBJ2-3; D possibly matches TRBD1 or TRBD2 (5 bases each). This CDR3 contains 15 residues. V lost 3 bases, J lost 4 bases, and 15 bases lay in between. The germline V gene encodes CDR1 SGHRS and CDR2 YFSETQ. CDR3 nucleotides: TGCGCCAGCAGCTCCTGGACATGGGGGTCAGATACGCAGTATTTT. Its protein is CASSSWTWGSDTQYF. Full variable domain (rest looked up from reference TRBV5-1 and TRBJ2-3): KAGVTQTPRYLIKTRGQQVTLSCSPISGHRSVSWYQQTPGQGLQFLFEYFSETQRNKGNFPGRFSGRQFSNSRSEMNVSTLELGDSALYLCASSSWTWGSDTQYFGPGTRLTVL.

V usage is TRBV27 and J usage is TRBJ2-7; D is ambiguous. V was pared by 1 base and J by 1 base, with 11 bases between. The CDR3 is made up of 15 amino acids. Germline CDR1 MNHEY, CDR2 SMNVEV (reference sequence). This chain's CDR3 is CASSLLPGLSYEQYF. CDR3 coding DNA: TGTGCCAGCAGTTTATTACCAGGTCTATCCTACGAGCAGTACTTC.

The chain employs TRBV27 and TRBJ2-2; D unresolved. The CDR3 spans 15 residues. Germline V gives CDR1 MNHEY, CDR2 SMNVEV (reference sequence). Trimming pared 2 bases from V and 1 base from J, leaving 8 bases between. The CDR3 coding sequence is TGTGCCAGCAGTTTAACACTTATGAACACCGGGGAGCTGTTTTTT. Protein: CASSLTLMNTGELFF.

J is TRBJ2-7 and V is TRBV9; perhaps TRBD1 as D (6 bases). The CDR3 totals 15 residues. V was shortened by 3 bases and J by 2 bases, with 15 bases between the two germline ends. CDR1 is SGDLS, CDR2 YYNGEE, per germline. The chain's CDR3 is CASSGGQFRPYEQYF. The CDR3 bases are TGTGCCAGCAGCGGCGGACAGTTCAGGCCCTACGAGCAGTACTTC.

This clone was picked up one time. This sequence joins TRBV7-9 and TRBJ2-1, with D possibly being TRBD1 (8 bases). V was clipped by 6 bases and J by 7 bases, with 22 bases between them. This CDR3 comprises 16 residues. Germline V gives CDR1 SEHNR, CDR2 FQNEAQ (reference sequence). The CDR3 bases are TGTGCCAGCAGTGAGAGCGGGACAGGTCTTAGTAATGAGCAGTTCTTC. Protein: CASSESGTGLSNEQFF.

This clone appeared once. The chain is built from TRBV29-1 and TRBJ1-4; D is possibly TRBD1 (5 bases). Trimming pared 4 bases from V and 3 bases from J, leaving 15 bases between. Germline V gives CDR1 SQVTM, CDR2 ANQGSEA. CDR3 size: 15 residues. The CDR3 sequence: CSVALQQGSNEKLFF. In nucleotides, the CDR3 is TGCAGCGTTGCCCTCCAGCAGGGATCTAATGAAAAACTGTTTTTT.

J is TRBJ2-7 and V is TRBV5-1; TRBD2 agrees at 9 bases. V shed 0 bases, J shed 3 bases, and the junction held 4 bases outside the gene matches. The germline gives CDR1 SGHRS, CDR2 YFSETQ. The CDR3 is 15 residues long. CDR3 sequence reads: CASSLGRGGGYEQYF. In nucleotides, the CDR3 is TGCGCCAGCAGCTTGGGGCGGGGGGGCGGCTACGAGCAGTACTTC. Variable domain in full (rest from reference TRBV5-1 and TRBJ2-7): KAGVTQTPRYLIKTRGQQVTLSCSPISGHRSVSWYQQTPGQGLQFLFEYFSETQRNKGNFPGRFSGRQFSNSRSEMNVSTLELGDSALYLCASSLGRGGGYEQYFGPGTRLTVT.

The V and J genes are TRBV18 and TRBJ2-7; 10 bases align to TRBD1. The CDR3 runs to 16 residues. Germline trimming cut 0 bases from V and 4 bases from J; bases unmatched to any gene: 6. The V gene's germline CDR1 is KGHSH and CDR2 LQKENI. CDR3 DNA sequence: TGTGCCAGCTCACCACCCACGGGACAGGGGACTTACGAGCAGTACTTC. Amino acid sequence: CASSPPTGQGTYEQYF.

The chain combines TRBV30 with TRBJ1-2; the D gene is possibly TRBD1 (6 bases). Trimming stripped 2 bases from V and 5 bases from J, with 6 bases between. The CDR3 has 11 residues. CDR1 is GTSNPN, CDR2 SVGIG, per germline (reference sequence). The CDR3 sequence is CAWSRGYGYTF. In DNA, the CDR3 is TGTGCCTGGAGTAGGGGGTATGGCTACACCTTC.

V is TRBV7-9 and J is TRBJ2-7; 8 positions match TRBD1. CDR3 length: 15 residues. Germline loops: CDR1 SEHNR, CDR2 FQNEAQ (reference sequence). The junction had 8 bases not matched to a gene; V was cut back by 4 bases and J by 3 bases. CDR3 DNA sequence: TGTGCCAGCAGCTCGGACAGGGCCGCGGACTACGAGCAGTACTTC. Amino acid sequence: CASSSDRAADYEQYF.

The chain uses TRBV28 and TRBJ1-1; no definite D call. Germline lookup yields CDR1 MDHEN and CDR2 SYDVKM. The CDR3 loop spans 14 amino acids. V dropped 1 base and J dropped 1 base, with 7 bases sitting between them. CDR3 protein: CASSLFHKNTEAFF. The CDR3 DNA is TGTGCCAGCAGTTTATTCCACAAGAACACTGAAGCTTTCTTT.

This rearrangement joins TRBV11-1 to TRBJ2-7; D is ambiguous. Per germline, CDR1 SGHAT and CDR2 FQDESV (reference sequence). The CDR3 runs 16 residues. With 5 bases removed from V and 0 bases from J, the gap between germline ends came to 17 bases. CDR3 sequence reads: CASSLPTHRSSYEQYF. For the CDR3, the DNA is TGTGCCAGCAGCCTACCGACCCATAGAAGCTCCTACGAGCAGTACTTC. The full variable domain, rest sourced from reference TRBV11-1 and TRBJ2-7, is EAEVAQSPRYKITEKSQAVAFWCDPISGHATLYWYRQILGQGPELLVQFQDESVVDDSQLPKDRFSAERLKGVDSTLKIQPAELGDSAMYLCASSLPTHRSSYEQYFGPGTRLTVT.

This clone was counted once. The chain recombines TRBV6-6 with TRBJ1-2; D ambiguous. Trimming stripped 5 bases from V and 8 bases from J, with 6 bases between. CDR1 and CDR2 from the germline V gene are MNHNY and SVGAGI (reference sequence). The CDR3 length is 10 residues. In DNA form, the CDR3 reads TGTGCCAGCAGTGGCGAGGGCTACACCTTC. Its translation: CASSGEGYTF.

The J gene is TRBJ2-2, the V gene TRBV27, with 13 bases aligning to TRBD2. The CDR3 contains 15 residues. Per the germline V gene, CDR1 is MNHEY and CDR2 is SMNVEV (reference sequence). V was clipped by 7 bases and J by 5 bases; unmatched bases: 4. Here the CDR3 reads CASTRLAGGTGELFF. CDR3 DNA: TGTGCCAGCACCCGACTAGCGGGAGGTACCGGGGAGCTGTTTTTT.

The chain recombines TRBV11-2 with TRBJ2-1; D gene unclear. Trimming removed 4 bases from V and 4 bases from J, with 8 bases in between. Germline lookup yields CDR1 SGHAT and CDR2 FQNNGV. This CDR3 has 13 amino acids. Here the CDR3 DNA reads TGTGCCAGCAGCTCAGAAGTTTACAATGAGCAGTTCTTC. Its protein product is CASSSEVYNEQFF. Full variable domain (remainder filled in from reference TRBV11-2 and TRBJ2-1): EAGVAQSPRYKIIEKRQSVAFWCNPISGHATLYWYQQILGQGPKLLIQFQNNGVVDDSQLPKDRFSAERLKGVDSTLKIQPAKLEDSAVYLCASSSEVYNEQFFGPGTRLTVL.

This chain connects TRBV9 to TRBJ1-1; D remains unclear. This CDR3 contains 14 residues. Germline lookup yields CDR1 SGDLS and CDR2 YYNGEE. With 1 base removed from V and 1 base from J, the gap between germline ends came to 8 bases. CDR3 region: CASSVRGRNTEAFF. DNA of the CDR3: TGTGCCAGCAGCGTAAGAGGACGGAACACTGAAGCTTTCTTT.

The V gene is TRBV30, the J gene TRBJ2-1; TRBD2 agrees at 7 bases. The CDR3 runs 14 residues. V gave up 2 bases and J gave up 3 bases; unmatched junction bases: 4. CDR1 and CDR2 from the germline V gene are GTSNPN and SVGIG (reference sequence). The CDR3 reads CAWSHGRDYNEQFF. CDR3 bases: TGTGCCTGGAGTCATGGGAGGGACTACAATGAGCAGTTCTTC.

The chain uses TRBV18 and TRBJ2-7; 7 positions agree with TRBD2. The J segment lost 1 base and the V segment lost 2 bases, leaving 2 bases of the junction unmatched. The germline V gene encodes CDR1 KGHSH and CDR2 LQKENI. The CDR3 loop spans 14 amino acids. In nucleotides, the CDR3 is TGTGCCAGCTCACCAATTAGCGGGTCCTACGAGCAGTACTTC. Translation: CASSPISGSYEQYF. The variable domain in full, completed from reference TRBV18 and TRBJ2-7, reads NAGVMQNPRHLVRRRGQEARLRCSPMKGHSHVYWYRQLPEEGLKFMVYLQKENIIDESGMPKERFSAEFPKEGPSILRIQQVVRGDSAAYFCASSPISGSYEQYFGPGTRLTVT.

This clone was recorded only once. The chain's CDR3 is CASSGYTDTQYF. CDR3 DNA sequence: TGTGCCAGCAGCGGGTACACAGATACGCAGTATTTT. This rearrangement joins TRBV7-2 to TRBJ2-3; D is uncertain. V lost 5 bases to trimming and J lost 2 bases, with 5 bases between them. This CDR3 is 12 amino acids long. Germline-derived CDR1 and CDR2 are SGHTA and FQGNSA.

This clone was recorded only once. This chain uses TRBV18 with TRBJ2-1; D gene ambiguous. The V gene lost 4 bases and the J gene lost 10 bases, with 8 bases spanning the gap. CDR1 and CDR2 from the germline V gene are KGHSH and LQKENI. The CDR3 totals 11 residues. Here the CDR3 reads CASSLYSEQFF. The CDR3 bases are TGTGCCAGCTCACTCTACTCGGAGCAGTTCTTC.

This chain uses TRBV10-3 with TRBJ2-7, with D maybe TRBD2 (5 bases). There are 13 residues in the CDR3. The germline V gene encodes CDR1 ENHRY and CDR2 SYGVKD. V was pared by 2 bases and J by 4 bases, with 9 bases between. As DNA, the CDR3 is TGTGCCATCAGTGAGGGGAGCGTTTACGAGCAGTACTTC. Protein product: CAISEGSVYEQYF.

This rearrangement joins TRBV6-1 to TRBJ1-1; D gene uncertain. The CDR3 contains 13 residues. Looked up from germline, CDR1 is MNHNS and CDR2 is SASEGT. The V end lost 2 bases, the J end lost 3 bases, and 7 bases lay between the germline ends. DNA of the CDR3: TGTGCCAGCAGTGAAAACGGTGACACTGAAGCTTTCTTT. Encoded protein: CASSENGDTEAFF.

The chain employs TRBV30 and TRBJ2-5, with 8 bases lining up with TRBD1. V lost 0 bases and J lost 9; bases outside the gene matches: 6. The CDR3 extends over 13 amino acids. CDR1 is GTSNPN and CDR2 is SVGIG in the germline V gene (reference sequence). As DNA, the CDR3 is TGTGCCTGGAGTGTACAGGGGGGCGGGGCCCAGTACTTC. It codes for CAWSVQGGGAQYF. Based on the CDR3 plus reference TRBV30 and TRBJ2-5, the full variable domain is SQTIHQWPATLVQPVGSPLSLECTVEGTSNPNLYWYRQAAGRGLQLLFYSVGIGQISSEVPQNLSASRPQDRQFILSSKKLLLSDSGFYLCAWSVQGGGAQYFGPGTRLLVL.

This clone was detected only once. The V gene is TRBV18, the J gene TRBJ2-7; TRBD2 matches at 9 bases. Losses at the gene ends were 1 base for V and 5 bases for J; bases not matched to a gene: 9. From germline, CDR1 is KGHSH and CDR2 LQKENI. The CDR3 consists of 16 residues. The CDR3 loop is CASSPLGLSGSNEQYF. The CDR3 region has the DNA TGTGCCAGCTCACCACTTGGTCTTAGCGGGAGTAACGAGCAGTACTTC.

The rearrangement uses TRBV5-6 and TRBJ2-6; D remains unclear. CDR1 and CDR2 from the germline V gene are SGHDT and YYEEEE. V dropped 4 bases and J dropped 0 bases, with 5 bases sitting between them. The CDR3 runs to 14 residues. CDR3 coding DNA: TGTGCCAGCAGCGCAGGCTCTGGGGCCAACGTCCTGACTTTC. Translated: CASSAGSGANVLTF.